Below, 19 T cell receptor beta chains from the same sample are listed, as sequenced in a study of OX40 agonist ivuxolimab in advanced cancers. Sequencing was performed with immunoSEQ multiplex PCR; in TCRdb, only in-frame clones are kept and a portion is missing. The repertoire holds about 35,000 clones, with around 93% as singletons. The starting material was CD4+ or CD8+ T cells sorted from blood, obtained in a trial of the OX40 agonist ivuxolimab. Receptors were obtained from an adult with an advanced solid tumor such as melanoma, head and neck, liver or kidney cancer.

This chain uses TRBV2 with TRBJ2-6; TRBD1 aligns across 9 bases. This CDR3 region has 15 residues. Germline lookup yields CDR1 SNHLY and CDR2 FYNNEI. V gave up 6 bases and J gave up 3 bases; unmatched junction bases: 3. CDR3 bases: TGTGCCAGCAGAGGGACAGGGCGTGGGGCCAACGTCCTGACTTTC. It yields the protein CASRGTGRGANVLTF. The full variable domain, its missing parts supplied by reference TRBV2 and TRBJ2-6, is EPEVTQTPSHQVTQMGQEVILRCVPISNHLYFYWYRQILGQKVEFLVSFYNNEISEKSEIFDDQFSVERPDGSNFTLKIRSTKLEDSAMYFCASRGTGRGANVLTFGAGSRLTVL.

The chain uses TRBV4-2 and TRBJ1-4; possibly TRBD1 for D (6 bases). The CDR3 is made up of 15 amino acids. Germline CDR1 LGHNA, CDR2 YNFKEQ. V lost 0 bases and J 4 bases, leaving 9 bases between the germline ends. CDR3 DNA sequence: TGTGCCAGCAGCCAAGATGGAGGGGGTAATGAAAAACTGTTTTTT. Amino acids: CASSQDGGGNEKLFF.

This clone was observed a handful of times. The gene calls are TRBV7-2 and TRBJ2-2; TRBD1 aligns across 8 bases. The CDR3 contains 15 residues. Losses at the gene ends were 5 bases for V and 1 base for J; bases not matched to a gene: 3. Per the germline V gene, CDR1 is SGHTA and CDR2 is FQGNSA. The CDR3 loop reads CASSLDRGNTGELFF. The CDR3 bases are TGTGCCAGCAGCCTAGACAGGGGGAACACCGGGGAGCTGTTTTTT.

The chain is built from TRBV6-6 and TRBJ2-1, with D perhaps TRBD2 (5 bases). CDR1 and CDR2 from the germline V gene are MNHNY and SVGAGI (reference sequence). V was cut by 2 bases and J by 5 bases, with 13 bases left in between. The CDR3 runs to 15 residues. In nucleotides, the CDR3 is TGTGCCAGCAGTTACGAACTAGGGAGTCACAATGAGCAGTTCTTC. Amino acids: CASSYELGSHNEQFF.

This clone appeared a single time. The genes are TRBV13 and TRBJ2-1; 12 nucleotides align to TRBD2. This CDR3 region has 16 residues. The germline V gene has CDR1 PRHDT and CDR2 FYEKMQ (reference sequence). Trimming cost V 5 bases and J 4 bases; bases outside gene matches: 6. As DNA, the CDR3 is TGTGCCAGCAGCGCCCCGGGACTAGCGGGTTACAATGAGCAGTTCTTC. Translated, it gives CASSAPGLAGYNEQFF.

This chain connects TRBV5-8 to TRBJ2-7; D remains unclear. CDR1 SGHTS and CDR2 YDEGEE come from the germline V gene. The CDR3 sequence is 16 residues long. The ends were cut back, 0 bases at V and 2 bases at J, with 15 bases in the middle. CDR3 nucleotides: TGTGCCAGCAGCTTGGGGTATTCGGGCGGAACCTACGAGCAGTACTTC. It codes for CASSLGYSGGTYEQYF.

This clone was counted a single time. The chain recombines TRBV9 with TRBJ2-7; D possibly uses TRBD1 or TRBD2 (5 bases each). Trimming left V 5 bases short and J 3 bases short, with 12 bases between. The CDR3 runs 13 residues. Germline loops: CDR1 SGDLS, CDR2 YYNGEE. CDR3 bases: TGTGCCAGCAGTTCCGGGGCGGACTACGAGCAGTACTTC. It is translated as CASSSGADYEQYF.

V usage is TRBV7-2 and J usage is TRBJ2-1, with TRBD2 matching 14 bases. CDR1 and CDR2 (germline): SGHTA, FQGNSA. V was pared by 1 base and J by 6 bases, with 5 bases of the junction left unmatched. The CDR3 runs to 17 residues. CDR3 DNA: TGTGCCAGCAGCTTAGGACTAGCGGGAGGGGCCTTCAATGAGCAGTTCTTC. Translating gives CASSLGLAGGAFNEQFF.

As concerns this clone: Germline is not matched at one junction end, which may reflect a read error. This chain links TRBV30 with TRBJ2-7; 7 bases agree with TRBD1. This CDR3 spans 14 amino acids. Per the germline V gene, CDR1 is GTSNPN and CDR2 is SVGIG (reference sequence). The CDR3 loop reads CAWSVSGQTYEQYF. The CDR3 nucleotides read TGCGCCTGGAGTGTGTCGGGACAGACCTACGAGCAGTACTTC. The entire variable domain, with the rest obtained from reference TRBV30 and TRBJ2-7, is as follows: SQTIHQWPATLVQPVGSPLSLECTVEGTSNPNLYWYRQAAGRGLQLLFYSVGIGQISSEVPQNLSASRPQDRQFILSSKKLLLSDSGFYLCAWSVSGQTYEQYFGPGTRLTVT.

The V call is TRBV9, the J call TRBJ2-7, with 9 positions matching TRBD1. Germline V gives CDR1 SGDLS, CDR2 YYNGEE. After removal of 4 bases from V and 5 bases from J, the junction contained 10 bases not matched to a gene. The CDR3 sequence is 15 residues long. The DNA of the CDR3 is TGTGCCAGCAGCCAGACCGGGACAGGGTCCCACGAGCAGTACTTC. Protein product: CASSQTGTGSHEQYF. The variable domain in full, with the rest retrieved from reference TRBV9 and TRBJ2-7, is DSGVTQTPKHLITATGQRVTLRCSPRSGDLSVYWYQQSLDQGLQFLIQYYNGEERAKGNILERFSAQQFPDLHSELNLSSLELGDSALYFCASSQTGTGSHEQYFGPGTRLTVT.

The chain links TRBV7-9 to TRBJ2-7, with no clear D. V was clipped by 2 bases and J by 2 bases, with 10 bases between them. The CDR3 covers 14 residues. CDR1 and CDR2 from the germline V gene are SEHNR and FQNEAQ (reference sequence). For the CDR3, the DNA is TGTGCCAGCAGCTTAATAGGCACCCCCTACGAGCAGTACTTC. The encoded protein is CASSLIGTPYEQYF.

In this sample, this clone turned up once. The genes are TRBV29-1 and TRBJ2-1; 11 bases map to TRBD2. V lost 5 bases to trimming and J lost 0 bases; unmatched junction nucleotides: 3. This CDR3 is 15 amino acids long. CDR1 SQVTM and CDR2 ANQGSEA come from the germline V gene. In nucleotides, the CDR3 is TGCAGCGTTCGTACTAGCGGGAGCTCCTACAATGAGCAGTTCTTC. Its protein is CSVRTSGSSYNEQFF.

The DNA for the CDR3 is TGTGCCAGCAGGCATACTGAAGCTTTCTTT. Protein product: CASRHTEAFF. The chain combines TRBV2 with TRBJ1-1; D unresolved. V was clipped by 6 bases and J by 5 bases, with 4 bases between them. This CDR3 comprises 10 residues. Germline V gives CDR1 SNHLY, CDR2 FYNNEI.

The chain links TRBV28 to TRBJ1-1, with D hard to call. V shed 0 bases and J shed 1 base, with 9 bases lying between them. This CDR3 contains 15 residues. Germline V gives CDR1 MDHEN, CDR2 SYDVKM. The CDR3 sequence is CASSLWRQPNTEAFF. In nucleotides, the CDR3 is TGTGCCAGCAGTTTATGGCGGCAACCGAACACTGAAGCTTTCTTT.

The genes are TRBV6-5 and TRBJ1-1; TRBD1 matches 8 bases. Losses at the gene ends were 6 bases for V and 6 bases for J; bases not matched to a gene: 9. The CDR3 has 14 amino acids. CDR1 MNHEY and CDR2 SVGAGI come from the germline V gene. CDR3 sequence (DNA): TGTGCCAGCAGCACAGGGGGAGAGAGCGCTGAAGCTTTCTTT. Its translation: CASSTGGESAEAFF.

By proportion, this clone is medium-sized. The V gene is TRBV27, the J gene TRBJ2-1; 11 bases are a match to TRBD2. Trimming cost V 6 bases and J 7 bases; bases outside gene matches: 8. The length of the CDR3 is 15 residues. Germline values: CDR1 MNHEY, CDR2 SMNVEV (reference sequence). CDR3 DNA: TGTGCCAGCAGAGAACTAGCGGGAGTGGGTAATGAGCAGTTCTTC. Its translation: CASRELAGVGNEQFF.

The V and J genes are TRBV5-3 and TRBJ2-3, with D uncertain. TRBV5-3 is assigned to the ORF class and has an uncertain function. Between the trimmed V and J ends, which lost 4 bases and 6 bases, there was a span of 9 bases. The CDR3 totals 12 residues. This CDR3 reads CARSRSWDTQYF. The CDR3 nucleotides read TGTGCCAGAAGCCGCAGTTGGGATACGCAGTATTTT.

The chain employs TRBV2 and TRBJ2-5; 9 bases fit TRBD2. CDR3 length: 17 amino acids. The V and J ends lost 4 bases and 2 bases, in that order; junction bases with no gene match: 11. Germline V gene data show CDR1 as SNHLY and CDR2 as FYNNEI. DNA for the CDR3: TGTGCCAGCAGTGTCAATGAGCTAGCGGGGCATCAAGAGACCCAGTACTTC. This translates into CASSVNELAGHQETQYF.

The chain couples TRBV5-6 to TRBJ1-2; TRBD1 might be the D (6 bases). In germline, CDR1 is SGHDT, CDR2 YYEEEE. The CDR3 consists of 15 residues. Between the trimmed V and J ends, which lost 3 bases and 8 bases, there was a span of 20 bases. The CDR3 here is CASSSSGVTVLGYTF. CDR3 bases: TGTGCCAGCAGCTCGTCAGGGGTCACCGTATTAGGCTACACCTTC.